The rows below give T cell receptor beta chains drawn from one sample of a study of cytomegalovirus exposure and HLA in healthy donors. The data were produced by immunoSEQ multiplex PCR, yet TCRdb's version contains in-frame clones alone and is incomplete. The sample holds about 54,000 clones. Sequencing used PBMCs. The receptors originated from a woman aged 40 to 49 in good health and CMV-seronegative. The CDR3 runs from the conserved cysteine through the conserved F or W. D genes are given only for firm matches. Clone size is not always given. Where it is, it says once, few, many or a class for expanded clones.

>TRBJ2-7|-|TRBV28|-
CASSFWAGAPYEQYF
TGTGCCAGCAGTTTCTGGGCGGGGGCCCCCTACGAGCAGTACTTC
>TRBJ1-5|-|TRBV19|-
CASSSLGGGGNQPQHF
TGTGCCAGTAGTTCCTTAGGGGGGGGAGGCAATCAGCCCCAGCATTTT
>TRBJ1-6|-|TRBV28|-
CASSLIQTNSPLHF
TGTGCCAGCAGTTTAATACAGACTAATTCACCCCTCCACTTT
>TRBJ1-1|TRBD1|TRBV5-1|-
CASRDTGGGTEAFF
TGCGCCAGCAGGGATACAGGGGGTGGAACTGAAGCTTTCTTT
>TRBJ2-3|TRBD2|TRBV2|-
CASSAQGTSGLGTDTQYF
TGTGCCAGCAGTGCCCAGGGAACTAGCGGGTTGGGCACAGATACGCAGTATTTT
>TRBJ2-7|-|TRBV5-1|-
CASSLQRSYEQYF
TGCGCCAGCAGCTTGCAACGGTCCTACGAGCAGTACTTC
>TRBJ1-6|-|TRBV4-3|-
CASSQGQGALNSPLHF
TGCGCCAGCAGCCAAGGTCAAGGGGCGCTTAATTCACCCCTCCACTTT
>TRBJ2-7|-|TRBV28|-
CASSSGRGANEQYF
TGTGCCAGCAGTTCCGGCAGGGGGGCGAACGAGCAGTACTTC
>TRBJ1-1|-|TRBV7-2|-
CASSVFSGGQGNTEAFF
TGTGCCAGCAGCGTTTTTTCGGGGGGGCAGGGTAACACTGAAGCTTTCTTT
>TRBJ1-6|TRBD1|TRBV28|-
CASTLGTGLINSPLHF
TGTGCCAGCACCCTGGGGACAGGGCTTATTAATTCACCCCTCCACTTT
>TRBJ2-1|-|TRBV28|-
CASIAPLGPYNEQFF
TGTGCCAGCATCGCCCCCCTGGGGCCCTACAATGAGCAGTTCTTC
>TRBJ2-7|TRBD1|TRBV19|-
CASSMGPPGGNEQYF
TGTGCCAGTAGTATGGGACCCCCAGGGGGTAACGAGCAGTACTTC
>TRBJ2-3|TRBD2|TRBV29-1|-
CSGRGLAGGLVDTQYF
TGCAGCGGCCGGGGACTAGCGGGGGGGTTAGTCGATACGCAGTATTTT
>TRBJ2-2|-|TRBV23-1|-
CASSQAGRYTGELFF
TGCGCCAGCAGTCAAGCAGGGCGGTACACCGGGGAGCTGTTTTTT
>TRBJ1-2|-|TRBV6-6|-
CASSSGGGDWGGYTF
TGTGCCAGCAGTTCCGGAGGGGGGGATTGGGGTGGCTACACCTTC
>TRBJ2-3|TRBD2|TRBV29-1|-
CSVGGGSSTDTQYF
TGCAGCGTTGGCGGCGGGAGCAGCACAGATACGCAGTATTTT
>TRBJ2-5|-|TRBV7-6|-
CASSLGRRETQYF
TGTGCCAGCAGCTTAGGAAGGAGGGAGACCCAGTACTTC
>TRBJ2-5|TRBD1|TRBV19|-
CASSRIPGQGVETQYF
TGTGCCAGTAGTCGAATCCCGGGACAGGGGGTAGAGACCCAGTACTTC
>TRBJ2-1|-|TRBV6-5|-
CASRIESGHEQFF
TGTGCCAGCAGAATAGAGTCTGGGCATGAGCAGTTCTTC
>TRBJ2-7|TRBD1|TRBV28|-
CASSVQGAHSSYEQYF
TGTGCCAGCAGCGTACAGGGGGCACACAGCTCCTACGAGCAGTACTTC
>TRBJ1-2|-|TRBV5-8|-
CASSLAGGEGYTF
TGTGCCAGCAGCTTGGCCGGAGGGGAGGGCTACACCTTC
>TRBJ2-7|-|TRBV15|-
CATSRDLDSGYEQYF
TGTGCCACCAGCAGAGATCTTGACAGTGGCTACGAGCAGTACTTC
>TRBJ2-3|TRBD2|TRBV7-2|-
CASSFSGRTDTQYF
TGTGCCAGCAGCTTTAGCGGGAGGACAGATACGCAGTATTTT
>TRBJ2-7|-|TRBV10-3|-
CAISGGGKGDEQYF
TGTGCCATCAGTGGAGGCGGTAAAGGGGACGAGCAGTACTTC
>TRBJ2-2|TRBD1|TRBV7-9|-
CASSPGTGENTGELFF
TGTGCCAGCAGCCCCGGGACAGGGGAAAACACCGGGGAGCTGTTTTTT
>TRBJ2-5|-|TRBV19|-
CASSAQGRTQYF
TGTGCCAGTAGTGCCCAGGGTAGGACCCAGTACTTC
>TRBJ1-4|-|TRBV29-1|-
CSAAPGGRNEKLFF
TGCAGCGCTGCCCCCGGGGGGAGGAATGAAAAACTGTTTTTT
>TRBJ1-1|-|TRBV27|-
CASSLGSGSRWGDTEAFF
TGTGCCAGCAGCTTGGGGTCAGGGTCTAGGTGGGGGGACACTGAAGCTTTCTTT
>TRBJ2-5|TRBD1|TRBV2|-
CASSEEQGAGETQYF
TGTGCCAGCAGTGAAGAGCAGGGGGCAGGAGAGACCCAGTACTTC
>TRBJ2-1|-|TRBV5-4|-
CAHMGGEGSYNEQFF
TGTGCCCACATGGGGGGAGAGGGATCCTACAATGAGCAGTTCTTC
>TRBJ1-1|-|TRBV28|medium-sized
CASSPSGYGTEAFF
TGTGCCAGCAGTCCCTCGGGGTATGGCACTGAAGCTTTCTTT
>TRBJ2-5|-|TRBV28|-
CASIGQPETQYF
TGTGCCAGCATCGGACAACCAGAGACCCAGTACTTC
>TRBJ1-2|TRBD1|TRBV19|-
CASSIPFRDSTPHGYTF
TGTGCCAGTAGTATACCATTCAGGGACAGCACGCCCCATGGCTACACCTTC
>TRBJ1-6|-|TRBV30|-
CACRGLGSPLHF
TGTGCCTGTCGGGGGTTAGGTTCACCCCTCCACTTT
>TRBJ1-1|-|TRBV19|-
CASSIAPTGITEAFF
TGTGCCAGTAGTATAGCCCCTACAGGGATCACTGAAGCTTTCTTT
>TRBJ1-4|TRBD1|TRBV29-1|-
CSAGGQGLEKLFF
TGCAGCGCAGGGGGACAGGGCCTTGAAAAACTGTTTTTT
>TRBJ1-1|-|TRBV6-5|-
CASWGWQGPTEAFF
TGTGCCAGTTGGGGGTGGCAGGGGCCCACTGAAGCTTTCTTT
>TRBJ2-5|-|TRBV5-1|-
CASSNGQRGETQYF
TGCGCCAGCAGCAACGGACAGCGGGGAGAGACCCAGTACTTC
>TRBJ1-2|-|TRBV28|-
CASSGEGYTF
TGTGCCAGCAGTGGAGAGGGCTACACCTTC
>TRBJ2-7|TRBD1|TRBV5-6|-
CASSWGSGQGYEQYF
TGTGCCAGCAGCTGGGGCTCGGGACAGGGCTACGAGCAGTACTTC
>TRBJ2-7|TRBD1|TRBV18|-
CASSPPRGQGLNEQYF
TGTGCCAGCTCACCGCCCCGGGGACAGGGGTTGAACGAGCAGTACTTC
>TRBJ2-3|-|TRBV29-1|-
CSGSAGGTDTQYF
TGCAGCGGGTCAGCGGGTGGCACAGATACGCAGTATTTT
>TRBJ1-5|-|TRBV4-1|-
CASSQEGSRGSHQPQHF
TGCGCCAGCAGCCAAGAGGGGAGCAGGGGTAGTCATCAGCCCCAGCATTTT
>TRBJ2-3|TRBD1|TRBV19|-
CASSNRRTGGTDTQYF
TGTGCCAGTAGTAATCGTCGGACAGGGGGAACAGATACGCAGTATTTT
>TRBJ2-7|TRBD2|TRBV6-6|-
CASALGGRLAGSEQYF
TGTGCCAGCGCCTTGGGGGGGCGTCTAGCGGGTAGCGAGCAGTACTTC
>TRBJ2-5|-|TRBV6-5|-
CASSYFLAQETQYF
TGTGCCAGCAGTTACTTCCTAGCTCAAGAGACCCAGTACTTC
>TRBJ1-2|TRBD1|TRBV4-2|-
CASSEDRVGGYTF
TGTGCCAGCAGCGAAGACAGGGTAGGTGGCTACACCTTC
>TRBJ1-4|-|TRBV7-6|medium-sized
CASSLARRAGEKLFF
TGTGCCAGCAGCTTAGCGCGCAGGGCCGGTGAAAAACTGTTTTTT
>TRBJ1-1|-|TRBV6-6|-
CASALRTNTEAFF
TGTGCCAGCGCACTACGGACTAACACTGAAGCTTTCTTT
>TRBJ2-7|-|TRBV7-4|-
CASSLRQDLSYEQYF
TGTGCCAGCAGCCTGAGACAGGACCTCTCCTACGAGCAGTACTTC
>TRBJ1-1|-|TRBV29-1|-
CSVRDTEAFF
TGCAGCGTTCGGGACACTGAAGCTTTCTTT
>TRBJ1-5|TRBD1|TRBV2|-
CASSGDSNQPQHF
TGTGCCAGCAGTGGGGACAGTAATCAGCCCCAGCATTTT
>TRBJ1-2|TRBD1|TRBV28|-
CASSFFRPGGGYGYTF
TGTGCCAGCAGTTTTTTCCGCCCAGGGGGCGGCTATGGCTACACCTTC
>TRBJ2-2|TRBD2|TRBV7-9|-
CANLAVGTGELFF
TGTGCCAATCTAGCGGTGGGCACCGGGGAGCTGTTTTTT